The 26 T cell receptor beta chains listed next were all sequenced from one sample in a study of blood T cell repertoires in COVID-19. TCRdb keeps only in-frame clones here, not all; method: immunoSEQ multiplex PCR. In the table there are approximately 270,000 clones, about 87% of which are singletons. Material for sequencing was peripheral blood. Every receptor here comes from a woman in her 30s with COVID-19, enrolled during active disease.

CDR3 coding DNA: TGTGCCAGCAGTTTGCTGGCCAGTGAGCAGTTCTTC. Its protein is CASSLLASEQFF. This chain uses TRBV12-3 or TRBV12-4 with TRBJ2-1; D remains ambiguous. Trimming removed 3 bases at V and 9 bases at J, with 9 bases between. This CDR3 is 12 amino acids long.

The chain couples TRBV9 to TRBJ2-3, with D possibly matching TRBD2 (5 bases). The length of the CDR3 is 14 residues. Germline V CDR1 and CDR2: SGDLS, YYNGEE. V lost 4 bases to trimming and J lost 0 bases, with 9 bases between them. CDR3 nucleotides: TGTGCCAGCAGCCGTAGCGCGAGCACAGATACGCAGTATTTT. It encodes CASSRSASTDTQYF.

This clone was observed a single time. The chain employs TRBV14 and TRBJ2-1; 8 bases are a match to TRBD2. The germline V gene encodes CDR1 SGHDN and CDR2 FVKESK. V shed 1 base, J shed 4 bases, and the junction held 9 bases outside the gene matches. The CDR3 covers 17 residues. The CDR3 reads CASSQASGRAGYNEQFF. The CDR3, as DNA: TGTGCCAGCAGCCAAGCCAGCGGGAGAGCGGGATACAATGAGCAGTTCTTC.

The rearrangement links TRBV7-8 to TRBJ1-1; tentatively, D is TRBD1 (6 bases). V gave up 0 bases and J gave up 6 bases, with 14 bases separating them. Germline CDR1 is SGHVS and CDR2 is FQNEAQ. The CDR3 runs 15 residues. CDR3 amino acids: CASSLASGGAAEAFF. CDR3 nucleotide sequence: TGTGCCAGCAGCTTAGCGAGCGGGGGCGCCGCTGAAGCTTTCTTT. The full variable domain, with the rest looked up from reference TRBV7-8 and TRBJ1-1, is GAGVSQSPRYKVAKRGQDVALRCDPISGHVSLFWYQQALGQGPEFLTYFQNEAQLDKSGLPSDRFFAERPEGSVSTLKIQRTQQEDSAVYLCASSLASGGAAEAFFGQGTRLTVV.

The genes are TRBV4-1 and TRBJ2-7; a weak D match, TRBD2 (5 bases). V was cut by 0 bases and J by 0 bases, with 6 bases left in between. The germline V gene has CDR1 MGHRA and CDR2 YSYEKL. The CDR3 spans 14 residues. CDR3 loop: CASSQDRGSYEQYV. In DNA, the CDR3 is TGCGCCAGCAGCCAAGACCGGGGCTCCTACGAGCAGTACGTC.

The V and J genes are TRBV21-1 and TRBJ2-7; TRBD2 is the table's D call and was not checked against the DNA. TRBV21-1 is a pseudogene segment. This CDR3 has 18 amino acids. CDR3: CASRSTGTSGSQTYEQYV. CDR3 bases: TGTGCCAGCAGGTCGACCGGGACTAGCGGGAGTCAAACCTACGAGCAGTACGTC.

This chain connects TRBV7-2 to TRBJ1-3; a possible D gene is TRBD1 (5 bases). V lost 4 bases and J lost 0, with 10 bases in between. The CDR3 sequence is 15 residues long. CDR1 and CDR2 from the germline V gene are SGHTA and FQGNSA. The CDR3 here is CASSSDSASGNTIYF. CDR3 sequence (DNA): TGTGCCAGCAGCTCCGACAGCGCCTCTGGAAACACCATATATTTT.

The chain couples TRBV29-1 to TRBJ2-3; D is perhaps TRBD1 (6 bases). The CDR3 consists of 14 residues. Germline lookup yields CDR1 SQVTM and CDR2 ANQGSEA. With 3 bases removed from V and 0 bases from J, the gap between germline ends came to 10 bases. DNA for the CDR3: TGCAGCGTTGACACAGGGCGAAGCACAGATACGCAGTATTTT. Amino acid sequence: CSVDTGRSTDTQYF.

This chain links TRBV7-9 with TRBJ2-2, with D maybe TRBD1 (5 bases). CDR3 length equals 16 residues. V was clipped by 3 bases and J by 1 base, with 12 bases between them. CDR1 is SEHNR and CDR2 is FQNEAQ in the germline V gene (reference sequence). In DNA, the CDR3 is TGTGCCAGCAGCTTTCGGTACGGACAGAACACCGGGGAGCTGTTTTTT. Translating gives CASSFRYGQNTGELFF. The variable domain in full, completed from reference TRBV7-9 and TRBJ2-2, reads DTGVSQNPRHKITKRGQNVTFRCDPISEHNRLYWYRQTLGQGPEFLTYFQNEAQLEKSRLLSDRFSAERPKGSFSTLEIQRTEQGDSAMYLCASSFRYGQNTGELFFGEGSRLTVL.

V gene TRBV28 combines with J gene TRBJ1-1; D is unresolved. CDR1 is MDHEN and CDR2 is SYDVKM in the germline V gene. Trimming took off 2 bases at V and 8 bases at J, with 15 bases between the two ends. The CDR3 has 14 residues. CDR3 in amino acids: CASSLNSRPAEAFF. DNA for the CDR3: TGTGCCAGCAGTTTAAATTCCCGGCCAGCGGAAGCTTTCTTT.

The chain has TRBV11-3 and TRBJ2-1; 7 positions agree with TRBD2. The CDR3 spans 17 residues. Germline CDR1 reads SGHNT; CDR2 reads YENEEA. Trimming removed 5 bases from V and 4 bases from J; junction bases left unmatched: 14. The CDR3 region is CASSAPGAGEAYNEQFF. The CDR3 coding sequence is TGTGCCAGCAGCGCTCCGGGTGCGGGGGAAGCTTACAATGAGCAGTTCTTC.

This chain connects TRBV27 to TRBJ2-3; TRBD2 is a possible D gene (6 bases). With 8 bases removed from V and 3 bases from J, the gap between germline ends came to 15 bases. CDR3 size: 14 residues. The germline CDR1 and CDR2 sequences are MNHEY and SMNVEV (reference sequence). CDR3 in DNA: TGTGCCAGCGGACTATCCCGGGCAACAGATACGCAGTATTTT. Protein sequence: CASGLSRATDTQYF.

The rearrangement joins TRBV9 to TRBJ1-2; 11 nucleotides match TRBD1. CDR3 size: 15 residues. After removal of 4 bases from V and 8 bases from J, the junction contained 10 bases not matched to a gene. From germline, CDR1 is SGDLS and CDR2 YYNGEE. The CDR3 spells CASSSRSGQGGGYTF. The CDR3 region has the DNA TGTGCCAGCAGCTCTCGATCGGGACAGGGGGGAGGCTACACCTTC.

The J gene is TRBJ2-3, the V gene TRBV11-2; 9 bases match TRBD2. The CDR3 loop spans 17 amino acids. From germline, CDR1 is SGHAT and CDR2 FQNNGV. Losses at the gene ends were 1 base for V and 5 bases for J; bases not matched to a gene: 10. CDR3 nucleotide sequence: TGTGCCAGCAGCTTAGCGCCGAGCGGGGGGCAGGGAGATACGCAGTATTTT. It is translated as CASSLAPSGGQGDTQYF.

The CDR3 region is CASSSGQGVANYGYTF. As DNA, the CDR3 is TGCGCCAGCAGCTCTGGACAGGGGGTGGCCAACTATGGCTACACCTTC. The rearrangement uses TRBV5-1 and TRBJ1-2, with 10 bases that match TRBD1. Germline V gene sequence: CDR1 SGHRS, CDR2 YFSETQ. Unmatched junction bases numbered 7, after V lost 3 bases and J lost 2 bases. The CDR3 spans 16 residues.

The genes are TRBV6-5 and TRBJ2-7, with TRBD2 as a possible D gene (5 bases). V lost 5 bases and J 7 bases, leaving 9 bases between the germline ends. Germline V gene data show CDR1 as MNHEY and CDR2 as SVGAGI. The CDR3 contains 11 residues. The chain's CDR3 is CASSRSGEQYF. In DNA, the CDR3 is TGTGCCAGCAGTCGTTCGGGGGAGCAGTACTTC.

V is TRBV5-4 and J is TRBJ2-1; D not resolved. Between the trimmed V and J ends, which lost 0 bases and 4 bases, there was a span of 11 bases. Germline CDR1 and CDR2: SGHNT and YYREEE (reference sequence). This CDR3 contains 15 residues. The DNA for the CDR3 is TGTGCCAGCAGCTTGGCGGCGGCTACATACAATGAGCAGTTCTTC. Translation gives CASSLAAATYNEQFF.

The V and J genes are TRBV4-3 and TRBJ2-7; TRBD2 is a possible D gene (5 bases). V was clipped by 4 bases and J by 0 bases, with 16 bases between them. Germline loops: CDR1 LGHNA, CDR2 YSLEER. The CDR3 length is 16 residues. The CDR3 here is CASSPRAEGISYEQYF. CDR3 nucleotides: TGCGCCAGCAGCCCCCGAGCTGAGGGTATCTCCTACGAGCAGTACTTC.

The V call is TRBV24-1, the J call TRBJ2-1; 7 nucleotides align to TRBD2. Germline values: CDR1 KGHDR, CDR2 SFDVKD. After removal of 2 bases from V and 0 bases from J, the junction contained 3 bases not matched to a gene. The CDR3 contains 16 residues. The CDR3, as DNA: TGTGCCACCAGTGATTACGGGGAGGGCTCCTACAATGAGCAGTTCTTC. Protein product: CATSDYGEGSYNEQFF.

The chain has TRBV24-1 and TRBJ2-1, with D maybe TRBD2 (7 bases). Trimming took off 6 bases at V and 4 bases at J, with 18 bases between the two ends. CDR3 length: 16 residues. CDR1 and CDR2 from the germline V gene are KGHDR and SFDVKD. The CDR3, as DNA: TGTGCCACCAGTACCCGGGGGAGCGGGACATACAATGAGCAGTTCTTC. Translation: CATSTRGSGTYNEQFF.

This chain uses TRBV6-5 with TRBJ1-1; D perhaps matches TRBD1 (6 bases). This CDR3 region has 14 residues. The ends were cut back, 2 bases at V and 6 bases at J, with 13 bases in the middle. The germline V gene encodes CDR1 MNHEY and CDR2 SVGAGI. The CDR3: CASSYQRTVSEAFF. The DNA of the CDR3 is TGTGCCAGCAGTTACCAAAGGACAGTTTCTGAAGCTTTCTTT.

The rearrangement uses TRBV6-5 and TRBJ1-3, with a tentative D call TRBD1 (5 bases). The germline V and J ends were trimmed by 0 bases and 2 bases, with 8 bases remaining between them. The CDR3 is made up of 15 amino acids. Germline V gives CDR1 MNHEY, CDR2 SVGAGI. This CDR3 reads CASSYSQGAGNTIYF. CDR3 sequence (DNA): TGTGCCAGCAGTTACTCCCAGGGTGCTGGAAACACCATATATTTT.

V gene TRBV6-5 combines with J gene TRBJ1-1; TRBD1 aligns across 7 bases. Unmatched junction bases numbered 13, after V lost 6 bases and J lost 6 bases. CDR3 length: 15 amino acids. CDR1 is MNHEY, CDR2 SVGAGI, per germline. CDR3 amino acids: CASRTTQGVRSEAFF. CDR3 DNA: TGTGCCAGCAGAACTACCCAGGGGGTGAGGTCTGAAGCTTTCTTT.

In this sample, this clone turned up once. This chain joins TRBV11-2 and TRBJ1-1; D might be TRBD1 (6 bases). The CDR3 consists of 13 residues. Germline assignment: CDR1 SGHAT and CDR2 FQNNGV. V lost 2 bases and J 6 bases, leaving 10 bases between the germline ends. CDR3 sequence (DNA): TGTGCCAGCAGCTTACGGGGGGCGGCTGAAGCTTTCTTT. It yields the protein CASSLRGAAEAFF.

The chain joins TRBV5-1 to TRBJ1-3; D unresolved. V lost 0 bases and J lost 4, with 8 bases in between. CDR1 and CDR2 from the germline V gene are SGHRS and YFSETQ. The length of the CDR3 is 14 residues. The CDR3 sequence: CASSLVGEGNTIYF. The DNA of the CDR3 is TGCGCCAGCAGCTTGGTAGGAGAAGGAAACACCATATATTTT.

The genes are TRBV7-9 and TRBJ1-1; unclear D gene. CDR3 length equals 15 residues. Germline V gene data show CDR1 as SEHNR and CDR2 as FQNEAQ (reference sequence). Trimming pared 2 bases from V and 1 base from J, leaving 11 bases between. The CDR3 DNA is TGTGCCAGCAGCTTAAAGCGGCAGACGAACACTGAAGCTTTCTTT. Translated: CASSLKRQTNTEAFF.